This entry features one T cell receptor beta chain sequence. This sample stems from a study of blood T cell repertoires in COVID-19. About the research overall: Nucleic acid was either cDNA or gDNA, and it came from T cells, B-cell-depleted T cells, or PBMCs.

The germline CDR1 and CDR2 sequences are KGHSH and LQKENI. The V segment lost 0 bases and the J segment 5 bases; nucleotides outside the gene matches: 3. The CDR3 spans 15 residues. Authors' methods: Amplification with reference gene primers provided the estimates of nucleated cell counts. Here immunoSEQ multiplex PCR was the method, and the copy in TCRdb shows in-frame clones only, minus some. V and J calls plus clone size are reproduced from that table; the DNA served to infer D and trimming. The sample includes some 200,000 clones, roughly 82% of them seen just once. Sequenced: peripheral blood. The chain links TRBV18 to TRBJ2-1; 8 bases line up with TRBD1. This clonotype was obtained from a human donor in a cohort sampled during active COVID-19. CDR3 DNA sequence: TGTGCCAGCTCACCACCCAGGGGGCTGAACAATGAGCAGTTCTTC. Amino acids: CASSPPRGLNNEQFF.